This T cell receptor (beta chain) was sequenced during a study of memory CD4+ T cells and cytomegalovirus serostatus. There are a few counts of this clone. Clones were sequenced by immunoSEQ multiplex PCR, and TCRdb holds only the in-frame ones, with some missing. The top ten clones hold around 0.53% of a sample with 60,000 to 75,000 clones, around 80% of them seen once. Single viable CD3+CD4+CD8-CD45RO+ cells were sorted as the memory CD4+ T cells. Donors' CMV status reflects serum IgG against pp150, pp28, p38, p52. The TCR comes from an adult in good health and CMV-seronegative. Some clones in this sample may be carry-over from other donors' samples. What was sequenced was memory CD4+ T cells from blood.

CDR3 sequence: CASSNRGGAGELFF. The CDR3 DNA sequence: TGTGCCAGCAGCAACAGGGGAGGCGCCGGGGAGCTGTTTTTT. The chain has TRBV7-9 and TRBJ2-2; weak D call: TRBD1 (7 bases). The ends were cut back, 5 bases at V and 6 bases at J, with 13 bases in the middle. The CDR3 is made up of 14 amino acids. The germline gives CDR1 SEHNR, CDR2 FQNEAQ (reference sequence).